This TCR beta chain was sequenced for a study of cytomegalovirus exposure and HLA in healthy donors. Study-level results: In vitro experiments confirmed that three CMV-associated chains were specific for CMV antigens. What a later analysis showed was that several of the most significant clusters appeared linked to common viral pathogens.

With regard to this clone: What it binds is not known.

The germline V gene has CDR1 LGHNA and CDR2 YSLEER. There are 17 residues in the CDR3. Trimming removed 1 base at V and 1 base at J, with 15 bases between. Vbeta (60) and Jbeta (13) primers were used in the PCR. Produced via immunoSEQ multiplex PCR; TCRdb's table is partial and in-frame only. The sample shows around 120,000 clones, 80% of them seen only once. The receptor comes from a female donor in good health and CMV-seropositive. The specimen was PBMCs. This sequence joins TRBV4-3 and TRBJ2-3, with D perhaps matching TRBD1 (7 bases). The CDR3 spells CASSQAEGGGGTDTQYF. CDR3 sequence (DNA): TGCGCCAGCAGCCAAGCGGAAGGAGGGGGCGGCACAGATACGCAGTATTTT.